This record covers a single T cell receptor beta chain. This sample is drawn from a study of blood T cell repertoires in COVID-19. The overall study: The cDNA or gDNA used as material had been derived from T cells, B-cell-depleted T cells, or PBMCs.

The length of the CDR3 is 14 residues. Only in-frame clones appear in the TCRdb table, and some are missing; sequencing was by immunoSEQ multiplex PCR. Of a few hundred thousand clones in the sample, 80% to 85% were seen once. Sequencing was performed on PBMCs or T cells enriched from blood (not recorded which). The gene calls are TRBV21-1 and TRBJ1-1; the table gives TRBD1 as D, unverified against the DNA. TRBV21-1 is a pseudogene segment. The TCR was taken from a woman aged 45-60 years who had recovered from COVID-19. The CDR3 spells CASGTGGMNTEAFF. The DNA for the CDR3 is TGTGCCAGCGGCACAGGGGGCATGAACACTGAAGCTTTCTTT.